This T cell receptor beta chain appears in the sequencing data of a study of T cell repertoires in cytomegalovirus infection. Study overall: Matching HLA type and CMV infection were both indicated by public TCR beta signatures. Whole-study findings and limits: CMV carriers having the relevant HLA were flagged by cumulative public TCR beta family frequency.

The table lists this clonotype with a few counts. Its target is not known. TCRdb redid the calling of the reads with MiXCR, one entry per CDR3 protein. The sample carries 800,000 to 950,000 distinct CDR3 sequences, around a third recorded once. The sequencing here drew on cultured CD8+ T cells from PBMCs, taken from culture after CMV antigen stimulation. The source is a human donor in good health (CMV status not recorded). Some clones in this sample may be carry-over from other donors' samples.

CDR3 DNA: TGTGCCAGCAGCTTTGCCCTATATAATTCACCCCTCCACTTT. It is translated as CASSFALYNSPLHF. V gene TRBV7-2 combines with J gene TRBJ1-6; D not resolved. Germline CDR1 reads SGHTA; CDR2 reads FQGNSA. The CDR3 runs to 14 residues. Trimming took 3 bases from V and 4 from J, leaving 7 bases between them. Drawing the rest from reference TRBV7-2 and TRBJ1-6, the complete variable domain is GAGVSQSPSNKVTEKGKDVELRCDPISGHTALYWYRQSLGQGLEFLIYFQGNSAPDKSGLPSDRFSAERTGGSVSTLTIQRTQQEDSAVYLCASSFALYNSPLHFGNGTRLTVT.